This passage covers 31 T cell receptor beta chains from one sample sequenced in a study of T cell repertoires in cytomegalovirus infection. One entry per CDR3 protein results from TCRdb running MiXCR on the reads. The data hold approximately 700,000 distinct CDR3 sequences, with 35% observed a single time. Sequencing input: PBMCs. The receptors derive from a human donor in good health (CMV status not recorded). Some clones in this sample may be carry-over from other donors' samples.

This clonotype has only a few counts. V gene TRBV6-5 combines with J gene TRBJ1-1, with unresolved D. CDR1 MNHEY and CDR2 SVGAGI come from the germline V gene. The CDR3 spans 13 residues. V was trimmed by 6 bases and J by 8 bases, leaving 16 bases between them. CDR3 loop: CASSGYTRGEAFF. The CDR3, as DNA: TGTGCCAGCAGCGGTTACACACGGGGAGAAGCTTTCTTT.

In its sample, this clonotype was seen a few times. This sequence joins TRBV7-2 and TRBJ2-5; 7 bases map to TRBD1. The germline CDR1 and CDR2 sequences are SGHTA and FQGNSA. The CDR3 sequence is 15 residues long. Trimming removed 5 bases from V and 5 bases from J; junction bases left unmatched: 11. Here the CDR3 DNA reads TGTGCCAGCAGCCCGATGACAGGGAGCCACGAGACCCAGTACTTC. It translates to CASSPMTGSHETQYF.

The CDR3 DNA follows: TGTGCCAGCAGTGAAGCGAAGTATAAGAGCGATGAGCAGTTCTTC. It encodes CASSEAKYKSDEQFF. J is TRBJ2-1 and V is TRBV2; D remains ambiguous. V was pared by 0 bases and J by 8 bases, with 14 bases between. Looked up from germline, CDR1 is SNHLY and CDR2 is FYNNEI. This CDR3 comprises 15 residues.

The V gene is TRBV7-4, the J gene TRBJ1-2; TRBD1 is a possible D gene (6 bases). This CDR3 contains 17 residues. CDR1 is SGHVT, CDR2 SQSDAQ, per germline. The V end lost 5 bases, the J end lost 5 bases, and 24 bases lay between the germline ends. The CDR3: CASSPRPGAPGGYGYTF. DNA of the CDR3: TGTGCCAGCAGCCCACGGCCAGGGGCACCGGGGGGGTATGGCTACACCTTC.

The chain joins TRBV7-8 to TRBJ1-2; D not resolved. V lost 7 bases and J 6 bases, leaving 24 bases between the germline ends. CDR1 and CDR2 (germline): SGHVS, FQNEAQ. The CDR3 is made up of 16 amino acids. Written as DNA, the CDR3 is TGTGCCAGCAACAAGCTTATTACGGTAGTCAACCATGGCTACACCTTC. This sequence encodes CASNKLITVVNHGYTF.

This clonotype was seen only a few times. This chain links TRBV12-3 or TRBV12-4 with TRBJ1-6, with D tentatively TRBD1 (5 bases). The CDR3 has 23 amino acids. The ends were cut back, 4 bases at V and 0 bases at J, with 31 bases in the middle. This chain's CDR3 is CASSYPSGPGGARGRSYNSPLHF. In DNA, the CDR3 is TGTGCCAGCAGTTACCCATCCGGACCGGGCGGGGCCCGCGGCCGCTCCTATAATTCACCCCTCCACTTT.

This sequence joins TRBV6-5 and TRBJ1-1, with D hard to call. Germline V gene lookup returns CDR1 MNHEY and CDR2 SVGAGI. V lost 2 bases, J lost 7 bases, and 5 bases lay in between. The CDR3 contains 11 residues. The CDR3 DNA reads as TGTGCCAGCAGTTACGGGGTTGAAGCTTTCTTT. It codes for CASSYGVEAFF.

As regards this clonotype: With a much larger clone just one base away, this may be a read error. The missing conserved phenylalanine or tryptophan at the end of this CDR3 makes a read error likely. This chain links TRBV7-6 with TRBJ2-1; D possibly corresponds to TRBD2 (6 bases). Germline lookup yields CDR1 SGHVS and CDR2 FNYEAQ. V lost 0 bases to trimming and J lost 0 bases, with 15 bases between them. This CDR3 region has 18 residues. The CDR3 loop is CASSLAWLARPSYNEQFL. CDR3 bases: TGTGCCAGCAGCTTAGCGTGGCTAGCGCGGCCCTCCTACAATGAGCAGTTCTTA.

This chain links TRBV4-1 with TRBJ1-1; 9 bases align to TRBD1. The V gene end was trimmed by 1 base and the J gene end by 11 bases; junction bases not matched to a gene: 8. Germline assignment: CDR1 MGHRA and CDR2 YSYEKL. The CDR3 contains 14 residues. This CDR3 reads CASSQARTGEGAFF. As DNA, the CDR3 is TGCGCCAGCAGCCAAGCCCGGACAGGGGAGGGGGCTTTCTTT.

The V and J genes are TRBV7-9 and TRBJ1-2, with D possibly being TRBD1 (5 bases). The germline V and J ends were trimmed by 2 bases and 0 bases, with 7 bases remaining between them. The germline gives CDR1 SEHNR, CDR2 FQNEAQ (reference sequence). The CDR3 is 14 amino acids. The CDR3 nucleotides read TGTGCCAGCAGCTTACAGGGACCTAACTATGGCTACACCTTC. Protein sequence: CASSLQGPNYGYTF. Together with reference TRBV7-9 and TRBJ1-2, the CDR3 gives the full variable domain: DTGVSQNPRHKITKRGQNVTFRCDPISEHNRLYWYRQTLGQGPEFLTYFQNEAQLEKSRLLSDRFSAERPKGSFSTLEIQRTEQGDSAMYLCASSLQGPNYGYTFGSGTRLTVV.

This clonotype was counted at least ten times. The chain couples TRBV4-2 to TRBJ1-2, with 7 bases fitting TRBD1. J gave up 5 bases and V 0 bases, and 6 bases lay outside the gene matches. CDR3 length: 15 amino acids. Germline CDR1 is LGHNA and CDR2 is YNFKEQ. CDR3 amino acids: CASSQDPGTDYGYTF. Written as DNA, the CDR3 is TGTGCCAGCAGCCAAGATCCCGGGACAGATTATGGCTACACCTTC.

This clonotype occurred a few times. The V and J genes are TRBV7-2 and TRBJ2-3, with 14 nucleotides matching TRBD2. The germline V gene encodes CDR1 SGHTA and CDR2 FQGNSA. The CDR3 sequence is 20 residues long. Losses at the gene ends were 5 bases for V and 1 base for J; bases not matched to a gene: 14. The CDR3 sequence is CASSRPGTSGRRRGTDTQYF. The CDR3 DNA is TGTGCCAGCAGCCGCCCCGGGACTAGCGGGAGAAGGCGCGGCACAGATACGCAGTATTTT.

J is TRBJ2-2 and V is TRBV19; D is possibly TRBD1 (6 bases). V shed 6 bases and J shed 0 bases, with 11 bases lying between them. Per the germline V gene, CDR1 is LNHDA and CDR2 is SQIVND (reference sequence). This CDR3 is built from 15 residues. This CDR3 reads CASRQQGTNTGELFF. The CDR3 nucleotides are TGTGCCAGTAGGCAACAGGGTACGAACACCGGGGAGCTGTTTTTT.

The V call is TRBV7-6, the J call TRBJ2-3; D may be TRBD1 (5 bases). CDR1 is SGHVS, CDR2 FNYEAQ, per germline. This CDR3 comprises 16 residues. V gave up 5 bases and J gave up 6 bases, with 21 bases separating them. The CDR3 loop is CASSVPNRPGRDTQYF. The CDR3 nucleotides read TGTGCCAGCAGCGTACCTAACAGGCCCGGTAGGGATACGCAGTATTTT.

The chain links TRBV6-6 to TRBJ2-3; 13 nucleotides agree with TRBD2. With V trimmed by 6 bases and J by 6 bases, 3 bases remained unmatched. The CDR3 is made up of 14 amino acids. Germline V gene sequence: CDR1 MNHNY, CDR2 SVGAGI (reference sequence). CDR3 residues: CASRLAGGLDTQYF. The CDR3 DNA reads TGTGCCAGCAGACTAGCGGGGGGGCTGGATACGCAGTATTTT.

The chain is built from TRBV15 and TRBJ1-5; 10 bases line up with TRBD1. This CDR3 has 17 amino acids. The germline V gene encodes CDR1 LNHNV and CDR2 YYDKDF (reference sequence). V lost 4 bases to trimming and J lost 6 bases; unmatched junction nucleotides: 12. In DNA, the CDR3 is TGTGCCACCAGCACCCAAAGGGAGACAGGGGGCGGTCAGCCCCAGCATTTT. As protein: CATSTQRETGGGQPQHF.

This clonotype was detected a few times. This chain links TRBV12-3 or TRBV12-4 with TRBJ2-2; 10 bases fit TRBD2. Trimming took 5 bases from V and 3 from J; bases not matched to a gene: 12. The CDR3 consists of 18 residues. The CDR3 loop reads CASSPPTWTSGYTGELFF. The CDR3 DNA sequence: TGTGCCAGCAGTCCACCTACCTGGACTAGCGGTTACACCGGGGAGCTGTTTTTT.

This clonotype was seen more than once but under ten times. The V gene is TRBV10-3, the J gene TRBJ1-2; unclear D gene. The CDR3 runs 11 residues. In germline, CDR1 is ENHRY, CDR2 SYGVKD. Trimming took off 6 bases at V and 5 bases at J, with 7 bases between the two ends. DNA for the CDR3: TGTGCCATCAGACTTACGTATGGCTACACCTTC. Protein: CAIRLTYGYTF.

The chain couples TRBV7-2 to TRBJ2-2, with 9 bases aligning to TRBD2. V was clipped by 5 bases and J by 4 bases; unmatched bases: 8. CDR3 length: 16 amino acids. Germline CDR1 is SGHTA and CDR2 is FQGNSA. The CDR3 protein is CASSPEGLAATGELFF. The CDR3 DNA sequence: TGTGCCAGCAGCCCGGAGGGACTAGCAGCCACCGGGGAGCTGTTTTTT.

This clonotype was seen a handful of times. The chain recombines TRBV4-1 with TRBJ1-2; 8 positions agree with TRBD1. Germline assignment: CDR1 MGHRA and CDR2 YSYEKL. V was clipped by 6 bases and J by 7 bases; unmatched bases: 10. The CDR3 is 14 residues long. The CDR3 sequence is CASSPQGAGGGYTF. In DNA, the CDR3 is TGCGCCAGCAGTCCTCAGGGGGCAGGCGGTGGCTACACCTTC.

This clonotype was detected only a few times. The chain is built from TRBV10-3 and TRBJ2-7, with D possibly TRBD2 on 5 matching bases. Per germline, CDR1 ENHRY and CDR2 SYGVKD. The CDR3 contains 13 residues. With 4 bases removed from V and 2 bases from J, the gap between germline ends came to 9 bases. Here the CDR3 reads CAISVGVAYEQYF. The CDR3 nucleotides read TGTGCCATCAGTGTCGGGGTGGCCTACGAGCAGTACTTC.

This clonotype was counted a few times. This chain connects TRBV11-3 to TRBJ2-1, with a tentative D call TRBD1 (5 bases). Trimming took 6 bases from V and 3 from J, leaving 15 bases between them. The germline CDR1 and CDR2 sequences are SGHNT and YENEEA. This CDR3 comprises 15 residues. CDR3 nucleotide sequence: TGTGCCAGCAGTCTTCAGGGTTACGACTACAATGAGCAGTTCTTC. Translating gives CASSLQGYDYNEQFF.

In DNA form, the CDR3 reads TGTGCCAGCAGTACAGCGGGACAGAGGAATAGCAATCAGCCCCAGCATTTT. It is translated as CASSTAGQRNSNQPQHF. V gene TRBV28 combines with J gene TRBJ1-5; TRBD1 agrees at 7 bases. CDR1 and CDR2 from the germline V gene are MDHEN and SYDVKM. Trimming cost V 5 bases and J 0 bases; bases outside gene matches: 10. The CDR3 length is 17 residues. The variable domain in full, with the rest retrieved from reference TRBV28 and TRBJ1-5, is DVKVTQSSRYLVKRTGEKVFLECVQDMDHENMFWYRQDPGLGLRLIYFSYDVKMKEKGDIPEGYSVSREKKERFSLILESASTNQTSMYLCASSTAGQRNSNQPQHFGDGTRLSIL.

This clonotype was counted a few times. This chain's CDR3 is CALGTGNLAEQYF. Written as DNA, the CDR3 is TGTGCCTTAGGGACAGGGAATTTGGCCGAGCAGTACTTC. The chain uses TRBV28 and TRBJ2-7; 9 bases are a match to TRBD1. The V gene's germline CDR1 is MDHEN and CDR2 SYDVKM. V was clipped by 11 bases and J by 6 bases; unmatched bases: 11. The CDR3 is 13 amino acids.

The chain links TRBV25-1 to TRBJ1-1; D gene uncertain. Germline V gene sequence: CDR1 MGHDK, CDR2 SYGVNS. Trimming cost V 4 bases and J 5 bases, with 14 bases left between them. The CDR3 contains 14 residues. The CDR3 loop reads CASSAGVLFTEAFF. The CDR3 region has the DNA TGTGCCAGCAGTGCCGGGGTTTTGTTTACTGAAGCTTTCTTT. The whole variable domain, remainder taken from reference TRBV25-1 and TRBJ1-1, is EADIYQTPRYLVIGTGKKITLECSQTMGHDKMYWYQQDPGMELHLIHYSYGVNSTEKGDLSSESTVSRIRTEHFPLTLESARPSHTSQYLCASSAGVLFTEAFFGQGTRLTVV.

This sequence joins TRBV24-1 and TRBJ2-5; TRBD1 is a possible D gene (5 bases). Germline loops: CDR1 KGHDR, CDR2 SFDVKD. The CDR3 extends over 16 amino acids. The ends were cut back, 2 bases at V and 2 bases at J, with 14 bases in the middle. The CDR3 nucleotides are TGTGCCACCAGTGATTCCATAGACAGTCCTCAAGAGACCCAGTACTTC. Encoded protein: CATSDSIDSPQETQYF.

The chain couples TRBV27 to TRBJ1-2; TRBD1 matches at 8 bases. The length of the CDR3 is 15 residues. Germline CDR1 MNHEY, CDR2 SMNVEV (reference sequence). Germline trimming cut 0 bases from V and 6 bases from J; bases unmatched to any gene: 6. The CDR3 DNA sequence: TGTGCCAGCAGTTTATCCGGACAGGGTCAAAATGGCTACACCTTC. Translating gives CASSLSGQGQNGYTF.

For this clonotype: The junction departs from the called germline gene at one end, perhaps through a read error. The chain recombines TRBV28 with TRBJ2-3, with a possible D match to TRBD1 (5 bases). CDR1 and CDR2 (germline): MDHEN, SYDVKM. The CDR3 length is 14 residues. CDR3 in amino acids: CASSLPGIADTQSF. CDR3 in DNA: TGTGCCAGCAGTTTACCAGGGATAGCAGATACGCAGTCTTTT. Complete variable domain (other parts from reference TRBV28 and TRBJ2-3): DVKVTQSSRYLVKRTGEKVFLECVQDMDHENMFWYRQDPGLGLRLIYFSYDVKMKEKGDIPEGYSVSREKKERFSLILESASTNQTSMYLCASSLPGIADTQSFGPGTRLTVL.

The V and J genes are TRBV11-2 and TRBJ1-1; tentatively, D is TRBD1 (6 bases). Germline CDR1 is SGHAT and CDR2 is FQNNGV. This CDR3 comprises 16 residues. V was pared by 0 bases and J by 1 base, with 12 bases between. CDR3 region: CASSLDQVGANTEAFF. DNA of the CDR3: TGTGCCAGCAGCTTAGATCAAGTGGGGGCGAACACTGAAGCTTTCTTT.

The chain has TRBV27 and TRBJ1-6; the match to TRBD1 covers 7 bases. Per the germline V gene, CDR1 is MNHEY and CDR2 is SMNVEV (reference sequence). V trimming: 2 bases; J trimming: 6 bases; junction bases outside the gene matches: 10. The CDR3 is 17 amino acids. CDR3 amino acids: CASSLRTLGQINSPLHF. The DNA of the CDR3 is TGTGCCAGCAGTTTACGGACTCTGGGACAGATTAATTCACCCCTCCACTTT.

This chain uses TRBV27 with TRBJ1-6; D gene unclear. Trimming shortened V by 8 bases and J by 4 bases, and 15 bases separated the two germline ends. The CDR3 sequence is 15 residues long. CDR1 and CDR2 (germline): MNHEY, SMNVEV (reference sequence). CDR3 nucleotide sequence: TGTGCCAGCGGCTCCCTGGAGGGATATAATTCACCCCTCCACTTT. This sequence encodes CASGSLEGYNSPLHF.